A single T cell receptor (beta chain) is shown here with its context. The antigen is not known. In TCRdb, the reads were re-called with MiXCR into one record per CDR3 protein. Of 700,000 to 850,000 distinct CDR3 sequences in the sample, approximately 29% were seen once. These data come from a study of T cell repertoires in cytomegalovirus infection. About the research overall: Both recently identified HLA-C-restricted and well-studied HLA-B-restricted CMV epitopes were used in the study. Public TCR beta signatures were indicative of both CMV infection and a matching HLA type.

Germline assignment: CDR1 MNHNY and CDR2 SVGAGI (reference sequence). V lost 0 bases and J 5 bases, leaving 14 bases between the germline ends. The CDR3 consists of 15 residues. Study outcomes and limitations: What dominated the ex vivo response were HLA-C-restricted CMV-specific TCR beta clonotypes. Summed public TCR beta family frequency identified CMV carriers bearing the relevant HLA.

The sequence derives from a human donor in good health (CMV status not recorded). Some clones in this sample may be carry-over from other donors' samples. The sequencing here drew on cultured CD8+ T cells from PBMCs, taken from culture after CMV antigen stimulation. The chain is built from TRBV6-6 and TRBJ2-7; TRBD1 is a possible D gene (6 bases). CDR3 sequence: CASSYSISGGNEQYV. Here the CDR3 DNA reads TGTGCCAGCAGTTACTCGATTTCTGGGGGCAACGAGCAGTACGTC.